This passage covers 5 T cell receptor beta chains from one sample sequenced in a study of cytomegalovirus exposure and HLA in healthy donors (dated by TCRdb to 2015 to 2018). The protocol used for the library was the immunoSEQ multiplex PCR assay. A mixture of 60 forward primers for TCR Vbeta segments and 13 reverse primers for TCR Jbeta segments was used in the multiplex PCR. Entries here come from immuneACCESS through TCRdb and include only in-frame sequences with V and J called. Some clones fail to appear in such tables; in the studies checked, an unresolved V gene covers under half of the shortfall, and the cause of the remainder is unknown. Counted in this sample were under 80,000 clones; under 85% of them appeared once. The top ten constitute approximately 50% of the sample. Sequencing was performed on PBMCs. The origin of the receptors is a man aged 50 to 59 in good health and CMV-seropositive.

The rearrangement uses TRBV5-6 and TRBJ2-2, with TRBD1 matching over 9 bases. The V gene end was trimmed by 0 bases and the J gene end by 9 bases; junction bases not matched to a gene: 3. The CDR3 extends over 14 amino acids. Germline V gives CDR1 SGHDT, CDR2 YYEEEE. CDR3 loop: CASSLGDRVRELFF. CDR3 bases: TGTGCCAGCAGCTTGGGGGACAGGGTGCGGGAGCTGTTTTTT.

V and J are TRBV28 and TRBJ1-5; the D is unclear. V was pared by 3 bases and J by 2 bases, with 5 bases between. Germline V gene data show CDR1 as MDHEN and CDR2 as SYDVKM. This CDR3 spans 13 amino acids. Here the CDR3 DNA reads TGTGCCAGCAGTTTTTCCGGCAATCAGCCCCAGCATTTT. Protein: CASSFSGNQPQHF.

The chain combines TRBV6-5 with TRBJ1-1; D is ambiguous. In germline, CDR1 is MNHEY, CDR2 SVGAGI. V was shortened by 5 bases and J by 5 bases, with 12 bases between the two germline ends. This CDR3 region has 13 residues. The CDR3 bases are TGTGCCAGCAGTGATACTGTCGGGACTGAAGCTTTCTTT. It encodes CASSDTVGTEAFF.

This chain uses TRBV5-4 with TRBJ1-2; 11 bases map to TRBD1. This CDR3 region has 17 residues. Germline CDR1 is SGHNT and CDR2 is YYREEE (reference sequence). CDR3 in amino acids: CVRSPGQGAPVTYGYTF. In nucleotides, the CDR3 is TGTGTCAGAAGCCCCGGACAGGGGGCGCCGGTAACCTATGGCTACACCTTC.

This clone occurred once. This specimen includes other DNA sequences encoding the same CDR3. The V call is TRBV15, the J call TRBJ1-6, with 9 bases aligning to TRBD1. CDR1 is LNHNV and CDR2 is YYDKDF in the germline V gene (reference sequence). The CDR3 length is 18 residues. V lost 7 bases to trimming and J lost 6 bases; unmatched junction nucleotides: 16. As DNA, the CDR3 is TGTGCCACCAAACTGGACAGGGGCCCACAGTCGGGTAATTCACCCCTCCACTTT. Encoded protein: CATKLDRGPQSGNSPLHF.